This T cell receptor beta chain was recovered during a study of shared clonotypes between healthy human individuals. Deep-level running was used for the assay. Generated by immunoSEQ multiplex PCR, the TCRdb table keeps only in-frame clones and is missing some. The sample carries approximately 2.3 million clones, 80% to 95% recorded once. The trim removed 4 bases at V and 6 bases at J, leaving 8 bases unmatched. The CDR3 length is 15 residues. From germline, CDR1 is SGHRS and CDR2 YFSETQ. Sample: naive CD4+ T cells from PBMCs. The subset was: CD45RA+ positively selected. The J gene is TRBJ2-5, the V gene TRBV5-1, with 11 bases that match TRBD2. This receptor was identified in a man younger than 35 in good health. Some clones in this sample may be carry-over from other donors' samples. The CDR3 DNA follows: TGCGCCAGCAGCCCAACTAGCGGGAGCGGAAAGACCCAGTACTTC. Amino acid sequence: CASSPTSGSGKTQYF.